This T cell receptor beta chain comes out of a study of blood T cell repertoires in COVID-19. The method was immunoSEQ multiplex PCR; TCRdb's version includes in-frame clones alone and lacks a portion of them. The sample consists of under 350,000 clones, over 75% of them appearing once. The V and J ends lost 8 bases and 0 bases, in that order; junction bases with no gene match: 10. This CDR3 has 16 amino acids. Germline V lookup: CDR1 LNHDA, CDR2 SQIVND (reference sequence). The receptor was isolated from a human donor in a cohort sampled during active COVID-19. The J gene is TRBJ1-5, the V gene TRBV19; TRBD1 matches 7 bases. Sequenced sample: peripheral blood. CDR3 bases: TGTGCCAGTCGTAACACAGGGGCTAATAGCAATCAGCCCCAGCATTTT. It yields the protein CASRNTGANSNQPQHF.